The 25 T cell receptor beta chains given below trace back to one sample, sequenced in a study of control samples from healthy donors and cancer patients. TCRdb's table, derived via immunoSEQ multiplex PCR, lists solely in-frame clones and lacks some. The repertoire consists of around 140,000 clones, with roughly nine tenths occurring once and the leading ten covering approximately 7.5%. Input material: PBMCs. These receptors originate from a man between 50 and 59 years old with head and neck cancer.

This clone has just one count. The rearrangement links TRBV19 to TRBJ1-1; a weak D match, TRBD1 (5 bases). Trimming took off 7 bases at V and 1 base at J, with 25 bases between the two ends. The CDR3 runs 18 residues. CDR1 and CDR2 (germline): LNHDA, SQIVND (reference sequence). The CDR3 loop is CASTTGSTGLGPNTEAFF. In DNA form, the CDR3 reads TGTGCCAGTACCACTGGAAGTACAGGCCTAGGCCCGAACACTGAAGCTTTCTTT.

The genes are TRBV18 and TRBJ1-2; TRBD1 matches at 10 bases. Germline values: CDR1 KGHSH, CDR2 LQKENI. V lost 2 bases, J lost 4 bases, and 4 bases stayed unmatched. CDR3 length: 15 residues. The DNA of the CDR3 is TGTGCCAGCTCACCAAACGGACAGGGGGGCTATGGCTACACCTTC. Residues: CASSPNGQGGYGYTF.

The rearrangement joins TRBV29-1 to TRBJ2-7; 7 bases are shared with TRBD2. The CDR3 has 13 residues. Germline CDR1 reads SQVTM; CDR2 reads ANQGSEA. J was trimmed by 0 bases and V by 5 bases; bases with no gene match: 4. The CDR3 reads CSVYGGSSYEQYF. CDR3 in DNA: TGCAGCGTTTACGGGGGGAGCTCCTACGAGCAGTACTTC.

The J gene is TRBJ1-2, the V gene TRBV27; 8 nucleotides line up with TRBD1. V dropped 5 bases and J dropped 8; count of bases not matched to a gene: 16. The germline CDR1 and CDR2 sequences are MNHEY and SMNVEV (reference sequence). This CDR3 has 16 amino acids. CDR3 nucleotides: TGTGCCAGCAGTAATGACTTGGACAGGGTGTTGGAGGGCTACACCTTC. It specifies CASSNDLDRVLEGYTF.

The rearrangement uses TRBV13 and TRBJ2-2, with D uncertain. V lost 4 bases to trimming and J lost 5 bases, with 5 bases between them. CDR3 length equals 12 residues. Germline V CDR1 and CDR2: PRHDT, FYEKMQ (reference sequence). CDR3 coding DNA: TGTGCCAGCAGCTCCCAAACCGGGGAGCTGTTTTTT. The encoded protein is CASSSQTGELFF.

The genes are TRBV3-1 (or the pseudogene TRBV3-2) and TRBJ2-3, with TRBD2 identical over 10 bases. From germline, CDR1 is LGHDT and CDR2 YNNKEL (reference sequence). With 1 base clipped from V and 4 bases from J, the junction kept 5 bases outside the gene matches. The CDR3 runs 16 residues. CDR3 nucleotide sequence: TGTGCCAGCAGCCAAGCCCCTAGCGGGAGATCAGATACGCAGTATTTT. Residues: CASSQAPSGRSDTQYF.

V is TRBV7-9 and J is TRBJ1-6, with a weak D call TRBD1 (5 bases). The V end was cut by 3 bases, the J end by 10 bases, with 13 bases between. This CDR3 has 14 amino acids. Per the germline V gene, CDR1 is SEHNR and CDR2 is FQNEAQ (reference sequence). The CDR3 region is CASSFGGLKSPLHF. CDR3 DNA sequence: TGTGCCAGCAGCTTTGGGGGTTTAAAATCACCCCTCCACTTT.

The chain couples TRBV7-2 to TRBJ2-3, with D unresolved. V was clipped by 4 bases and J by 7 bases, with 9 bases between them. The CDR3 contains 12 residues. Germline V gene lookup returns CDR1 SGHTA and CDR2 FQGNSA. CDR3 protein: CASSSLRYTQYF. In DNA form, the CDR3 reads TGTGCCAGCAGCTCCCTCCGATATACGCAGTATTTT.

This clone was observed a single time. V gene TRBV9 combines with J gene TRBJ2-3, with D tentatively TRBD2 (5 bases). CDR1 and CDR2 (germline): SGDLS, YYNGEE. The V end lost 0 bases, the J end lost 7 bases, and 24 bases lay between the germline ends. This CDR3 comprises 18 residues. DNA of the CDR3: TGTGCCAGCAGCGTAGGGGAGAGGACTCGTACGCTGCCGTATACGCAGTATTTT. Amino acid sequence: CASSVGERTRTLPYTQYF.

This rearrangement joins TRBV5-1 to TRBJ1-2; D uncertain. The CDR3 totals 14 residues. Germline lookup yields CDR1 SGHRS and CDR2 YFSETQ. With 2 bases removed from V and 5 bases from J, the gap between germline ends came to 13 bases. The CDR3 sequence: CASSLRAENYGYTF. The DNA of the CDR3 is TGCGCCAGCAGCTTACGGGCAGAAAATTATGGCTACACCTTC.

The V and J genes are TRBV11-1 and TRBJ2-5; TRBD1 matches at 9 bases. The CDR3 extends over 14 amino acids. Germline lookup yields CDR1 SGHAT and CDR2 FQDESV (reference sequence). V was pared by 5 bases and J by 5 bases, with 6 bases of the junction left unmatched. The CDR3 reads CASSPRGQGETQYF. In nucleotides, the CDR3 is TGTGCCAGCAGCCCACGGGGACAGGGCGAGACCCAGTACTTC.

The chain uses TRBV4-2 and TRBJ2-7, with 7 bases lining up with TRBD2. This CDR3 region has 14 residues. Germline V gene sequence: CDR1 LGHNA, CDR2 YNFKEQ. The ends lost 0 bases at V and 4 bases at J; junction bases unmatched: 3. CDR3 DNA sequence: TGTGCCAGCAGCCAAGATAGGACTAGTTACGAGCAGTACTTC. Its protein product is CASSQDRTSYEQYF.

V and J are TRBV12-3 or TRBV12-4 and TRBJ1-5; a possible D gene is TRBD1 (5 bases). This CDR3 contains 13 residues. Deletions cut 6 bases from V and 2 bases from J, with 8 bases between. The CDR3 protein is CASRVGGNQPQHF. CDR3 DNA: TGTGCCAGCAGAGTAGGGGGCAATCAGCCCCAGCATTTT.

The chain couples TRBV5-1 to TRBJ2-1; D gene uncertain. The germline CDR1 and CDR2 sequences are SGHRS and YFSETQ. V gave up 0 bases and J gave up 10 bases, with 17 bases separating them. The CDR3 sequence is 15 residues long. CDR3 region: CASSLGAALVQEQFF. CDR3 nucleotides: TGCGCCAGCAGCTTGGGGGCCGCTCTCGTGCAGGAGCAGTTCTTC.

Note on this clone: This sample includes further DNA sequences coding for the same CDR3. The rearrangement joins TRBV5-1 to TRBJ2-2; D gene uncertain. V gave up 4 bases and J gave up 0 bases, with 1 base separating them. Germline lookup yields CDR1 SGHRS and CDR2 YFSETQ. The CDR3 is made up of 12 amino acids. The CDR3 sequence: CASSPNTGELFF. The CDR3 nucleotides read TGCGCCAGCAGCCCGAACACCGGGGAGCTGTTTTTT. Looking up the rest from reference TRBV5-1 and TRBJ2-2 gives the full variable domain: KAGVTQTPRYLIKTRGQQVTLSCSPISGHRSVSWYQQTPGQGLQFLFEYFSETQRNKGNFPGRFSGRQFSNSRSEMNVSTLELGDSALYLCASSPNTGELFFGEGSRLTVL.

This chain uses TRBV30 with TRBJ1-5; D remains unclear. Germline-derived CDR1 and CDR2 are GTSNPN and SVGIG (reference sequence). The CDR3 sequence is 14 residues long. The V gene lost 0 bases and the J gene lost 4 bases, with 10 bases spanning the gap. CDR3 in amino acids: CAWSVSRFNQPQHF. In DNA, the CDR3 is TGTGCCTGGAGTGTGTCGCGGTTTAATCAGCCCCAGCATTTT.

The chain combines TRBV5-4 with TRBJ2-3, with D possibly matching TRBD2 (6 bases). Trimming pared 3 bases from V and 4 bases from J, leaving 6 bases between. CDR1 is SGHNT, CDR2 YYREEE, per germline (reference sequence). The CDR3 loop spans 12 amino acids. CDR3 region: CASSSGADTQYF. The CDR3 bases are TGTGCCAGCAGCTCGGGAGCAGATACGCAGTATTTT.

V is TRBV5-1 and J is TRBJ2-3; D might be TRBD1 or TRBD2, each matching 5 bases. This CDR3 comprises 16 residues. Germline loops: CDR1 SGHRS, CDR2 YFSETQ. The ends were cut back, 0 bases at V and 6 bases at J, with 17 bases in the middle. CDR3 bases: TGCGCCAGCAGCTTGGTGAGGGGTTGGGGCCAGGATACGCAGTATTTT. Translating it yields CASSLVRGWGQDTQYF.

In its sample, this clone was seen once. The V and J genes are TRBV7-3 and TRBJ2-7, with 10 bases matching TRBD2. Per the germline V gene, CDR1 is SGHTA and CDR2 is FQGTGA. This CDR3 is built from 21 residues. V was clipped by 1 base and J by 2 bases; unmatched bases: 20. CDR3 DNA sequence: TGTGCCAGCAGCTTAAAAAAGGAGCGGCTAGCGGGGGATTTCCCTCCCTACGAGCAGTACTTC. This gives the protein CASSLKKERLAGDFPPYEQYF.

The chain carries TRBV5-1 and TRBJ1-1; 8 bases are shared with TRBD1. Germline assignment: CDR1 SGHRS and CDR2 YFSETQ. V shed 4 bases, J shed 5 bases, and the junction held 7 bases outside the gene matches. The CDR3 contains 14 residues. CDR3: CASSKDRVGTEAFF. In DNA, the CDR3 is TGCGCCAGCAGCAAGGACAGGGTGGGAACTGAAGCTTTCTTT.

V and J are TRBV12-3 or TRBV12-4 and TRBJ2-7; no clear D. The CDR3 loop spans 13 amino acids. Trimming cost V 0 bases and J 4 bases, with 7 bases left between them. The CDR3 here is CASSLAPGYEQYF. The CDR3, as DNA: TGTGCCAGCAGTTTAGCGCCCGGGTACGAGCAGTACTTC.

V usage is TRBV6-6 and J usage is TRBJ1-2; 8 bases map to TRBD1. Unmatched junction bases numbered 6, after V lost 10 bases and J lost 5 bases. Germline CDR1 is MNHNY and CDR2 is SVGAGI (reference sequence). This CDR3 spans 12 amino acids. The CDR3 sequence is CATHQGAYGYTF. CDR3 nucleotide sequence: TGTGCCACCCATCAGGGGGCGTATGGCTACACCTTC.

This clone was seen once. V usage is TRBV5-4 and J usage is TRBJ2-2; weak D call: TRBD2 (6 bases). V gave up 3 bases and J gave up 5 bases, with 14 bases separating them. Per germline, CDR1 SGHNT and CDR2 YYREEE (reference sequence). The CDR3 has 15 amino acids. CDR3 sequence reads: CASSSPGLGTGELFF. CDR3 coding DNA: TGTGCCAGCAGCTCCCCGGGACTTGGAACCGGGGAGCTGTTTTTT.

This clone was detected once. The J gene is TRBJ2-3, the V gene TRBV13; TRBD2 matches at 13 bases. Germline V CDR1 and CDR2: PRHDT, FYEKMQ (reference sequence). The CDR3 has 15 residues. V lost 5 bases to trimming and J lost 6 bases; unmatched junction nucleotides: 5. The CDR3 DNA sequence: TGTGCCAGCAGCGGGGGACTAGCGGGAAGGGATACGCAGTATTTT. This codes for CASSGGLAGRDTQYF.

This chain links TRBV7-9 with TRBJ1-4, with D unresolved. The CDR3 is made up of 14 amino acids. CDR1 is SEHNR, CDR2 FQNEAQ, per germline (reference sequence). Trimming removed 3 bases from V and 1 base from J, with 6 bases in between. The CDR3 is CASSFAQTNEKLFF. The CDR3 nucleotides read TGTGCCAGCAGCTTCGCCCAAACTAATGAAAAACTGTTTTTT.